Sequencing of this TCR beta chain was carried out in a study of identical twins (dated by TCRdb to the mid-2010s). In the study overall: To test whether fetal clonotypes persist, this study deep-sequenced TCR alpha and beta repertoires from monozygotic twins, from unrelated adults of various ages, and from cord blood. To rule out contamination, the twin experiments were replicated at different times with different library preparation protocols. Broad study findings and their caveats: Zero-insertion analyses could be partly confounded by invariant T cells such as MAIT and iNKT, although diverse VJ usage argued against such confounding for most clonotypes. Out-of-frame TCR alpha sharing in monozygotic twins was systematically underestimated by recombination models, whereas sharing between unrelated individuals was in agreement with the recombination models. Compared with coincidental sharing between unrelated individuals, out-of-frame TCR alpha sequences shared between twins had an excess of sequences with low generation probability. A weaker excess of twin sharing was found in beta out-of-frame sequences because the signal-to-noise ratio was lowered by fewer shared sequences. Abundant cord blood beta clonotypes had fewer insertions, young adult naive repertoires showed a similar but weaker trend, and memory repertoires showed no such trend. Because the same donors could not be followed over many years, conclusions were based on cross-sectional statistical analysis.

The method was 5' RACE. Sequencing was carried out with an Illumina HiSeq 2000. Template switching introduced a universal primer binding site; the final cDNA contained a unique molecular identifier, enabling accurate counting of TCR cDNA molecules. First-strand cDNA for TCR alpha and beta chains was synthesized from specific primers in the conserved constant-segment region. To control for contamination, every cDNA library was double barcoded, receiving both a SMART-Mk sample barcode and Illumina barcodes. TruSeq adapter sequences, together with Illumina sample barcodes, were added in two successive PCR steps. The Illumina HiSeq platform was used with custom primers to sequence TCR alpha and beta cDNA libraries. As for how the authors treated the data: MiGEC was used to process raw reads and extract unique molecular identifiers, and MiXCR was used to find CDR3 positions. For each individual, recombination models were inferred using an EM algorithm with the repgenHMM and IGoR tools. The tcR package in R was used for shared clonotype analysis, with sharing normalized by the product of cloneset sizes. To study raw recombination without the effects of thymic and clonal selection, out-of-frame nonproductive sequences were analyzed. Clones were called with MiXCR by TCRdb after fastp trimmed the public reads at Q25, and only in-frame beta chains were retained. Rows with one shared CDR3 protein collapse into an entry with the most common genes and DNA. The V and J calls were not made by the authors but by TCRdb's processing. The sample table shows 690,000 or so distinct CDR3 sequences, and around 6% are seen once. The ten largest account for 1.5% to 2% of the sample.

This clonotype was observed a few times. Its antigen specificity is not known. Per-base qualities were not stored, and no clone one base away is much larger. All donors were healthy Caucasians. The study also sequenced three unrelated non-twin adults: a male aged 18 to 30, a male aged 50 to 59 and a female aged 50 to 59. Using Miltenyi CD45RO+ enrichment and human naive T-cell isolation kits, memory (CD45RO+) and naive T cells were isolated from PBMC. Counted from cysteine to phenylalanine, this CDR3 has 15 amino acids. Kept here is only the CDR3 DNA, which spans 45 bases and is read in frame from base 1. For this chain, trimming is 6 bases at the V end and 5 bases at the J end, and the number of junction bases without a gene match is 9. Per the germline V gene, MNHNS is the CDR1 and SASEGT is the CDR2.

The TCR was taken from a young man in good health. This chain joins TRBV6-1 to TRBJ2-5, and TRBD2 aligns with 10 junction nucleotides. Source material: naive T cells sorted from blood. In light of the paper, this sample's cell subset or site label describes: cells isolated with a human naive T-cell isolation kit. The base sequence is TGTGCCAGCAGAGCTAGCGGGAGTCGGGGGGAGACCCAGTACTTC. Its amino acids are CASRASGSRGETQYF.